This T cell receptor (beta chain) was captured by sequencing in a study of a mutant IDH1 vaccine in newly diagnosed glioma. The protocol was immunoSEQ multiplex PCR, while the TCRdb copy is restricted to in-frame clones and leaves out a portion. The table shows around 57,000 clones, with around 89% occurring only once. This CDR3 has 15 residues. CDR1 MRHNA and CDR2 SNTAGT come from the germline V gene. The ends were cut back, 2 bases at V and 7 bases at J, with 15 bases in the middle. Comments on this clone: Its antigen is currently unknown.

Time point of the sample: week 11, during vaccination. It was 300 ug of mutant IDH1 20-mer peptide that made up each vaccine dose, given with topical imiquimod. The input for sequencing was PBMCs, taken from a glioma patient whose treatment included an IDH1 peptide vaccine. This rearrangement joins TRBV6-4 to TRBJ2-1, with D perhaps TRBD1 or TRBD2 (7 bases each). This TCR came from a man aged 35 to 55 with glioma. The chain's CDR3 is CASSDPGRGGNEQFF. The CDR3 DNA is TGTGCCAGCAGTGACCCCGGCAGGGGGGGTAATGAGCAGTTCTTC.